The source of this TCR beta chain is a study of T cells after yellow fever vaccination (dated by TCRdb to between 2017 and 2020). Notes on the research overall: The SMART-Seq v4 Ultra Low Input RNA kit was used to prepare libraries from fractions with low cell numbers. To follow T-cell clones before and after both primary and booster YFV17D yellow fever vaccination, bulk TCR alpha and beta repertoires underwent longitudinal sequencing. The cohort comprised two healthy male donors, one aged 18 to 30 and one aged 30 to 40 years. Blood was drawn at multiple timepoints before and after primary and secondary immunization, with bulk PBMC replicates and cell subsets isolated.

Ten or more counts support this clonotype. The antigen it binds to is not known. Base quality data are lacking; no much larger clone is found one base away. Read against the paper, the sample's treatment or condition label means: live attenuated yellow fever vaccine strain. PBMCs were isolated from peripheral blood using a standard Ficoll-Paque protocol. CD4 and CD8 T-cell fractions were isolated with Dynabeads CD4 and CD8 positive selection kits. RNA was extracted with TriZol from bulk PBMCs, CD4 and CD8 fractions, and dextramer-positive and dextramer-negative fractions. What the work shows at the level of the full study, not this receptor alone: A small share of clonotypes was detected in both CD4 and CD8 compartments, with the overlap likely arising from convergent recombination. The secondary T-cell response was found to be weaker but faster than the primary response, with a peak reached on day 5 rather than on day 15. Only two donors were included in the study, so the extent to which the findings can be generalized is limited. Computational filtering was needed because FACS-sorted repertoires could contain abundant contaminating clonotypes from the bulk population. Most clones expanded after primary vaccination (96% of CD4 and 88% of CD8) were re-detected after the booster, suggesting that broad memory maintenance occurred.

Based on the germline V gene, the CDR1 and CDR2 sequences are SGHNT and YENEEA. The junction shows trimming of 3 bases on V and 2 bases on J, and the gene matches do not reach 2 bases of it. Its CDR3 holds 15 amino acids, cysteine through phenylalanine. Only CDR3 DNA is held: 45 bases, read in frame from base 1. Synthesis of TCR cDNA relied on 5'RACE template switching, a step that introduced a universal primer site along with unique molecular identifiers. Priming of cDNA synthesis was performed from both the TCR alpha and TCR beta constant segments. Libraries were amplified in two PCR steps, with sample barcodes and sequencing adapters added in the second step. Sequencing of libraries was done on Illumina HiSeq 2500 (2x100 bp) or NovaSeq (2x150 bp). On the authors' methods: MIGEC was used to demultiplex reads and collapse the reads into UMI consensus sequences, and MiXCR was used for V(D)J alignment. Using edgeR on replicate PBMC samples, clonotypes were called vaccine-responding if FDR was below 0.01 and the log2 fold change was above 5 up to day 15. Each bulk clonotype received a CD4 or CD8 identity based on whether the sequenced CD4 or CD8 repertoire contained that clonotype at higher abundance. TCRdb reworked the public reads: Q25 trimming with fastp, MiXCR clone assembly, productive beta chains retained. Each record represents a unique CDR3 protein, reported with the most common genes and DNA among its rows. TCRdb, not the original authors, processed these V and J calls. For this sample the table gives 240,000 or so distinct CDR3 sequences, of which 6% to 7.5% were detected only once. The ten largest clonotypes hold roughly 0.86% of the sample.

The origin of this receptor is a man under 40 who received the YFV17D yellow fever vaccine. Rearrangement joined TRBV11-3 to TRBJ2-1, and 9 bases in between align with TRBD2. Specimen: CD4+ T cells sorted from PBMCs, collected 15 days after the yellow fever booster vaccination. In nucleotides, the sequence is TGTGCCAGCAGCTTTAGCGGGAGCACCTACAATGAGCAGTTCTTC. This translates into CASSFSGSTYNEQFF.